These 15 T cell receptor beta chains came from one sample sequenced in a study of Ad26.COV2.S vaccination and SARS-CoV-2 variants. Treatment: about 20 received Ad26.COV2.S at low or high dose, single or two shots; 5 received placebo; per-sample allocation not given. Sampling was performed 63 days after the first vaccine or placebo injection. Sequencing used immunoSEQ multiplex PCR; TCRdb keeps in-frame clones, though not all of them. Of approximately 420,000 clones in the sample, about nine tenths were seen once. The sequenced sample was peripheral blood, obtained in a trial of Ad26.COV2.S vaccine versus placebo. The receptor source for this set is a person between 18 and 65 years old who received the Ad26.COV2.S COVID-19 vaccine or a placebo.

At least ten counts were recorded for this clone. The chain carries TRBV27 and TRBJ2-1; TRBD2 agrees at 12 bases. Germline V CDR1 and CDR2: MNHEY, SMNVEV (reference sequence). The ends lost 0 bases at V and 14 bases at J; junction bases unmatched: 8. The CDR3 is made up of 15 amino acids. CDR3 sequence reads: CASSLSRLAGGLEFF. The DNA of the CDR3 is TGTGCCAGCAGTTTATCCCGCCTAGCGGGGGGGCTGGAGTTCTTC.

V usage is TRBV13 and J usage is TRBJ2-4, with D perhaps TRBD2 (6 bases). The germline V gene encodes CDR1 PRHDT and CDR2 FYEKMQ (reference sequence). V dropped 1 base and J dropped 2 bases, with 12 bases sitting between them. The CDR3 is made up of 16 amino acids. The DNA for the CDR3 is TGTGCCAGCAGCTTAGCCCCGCGGGGCCCCAAAAACATTCAGTACTTC. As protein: CASSLAPRGPKNIQYF.

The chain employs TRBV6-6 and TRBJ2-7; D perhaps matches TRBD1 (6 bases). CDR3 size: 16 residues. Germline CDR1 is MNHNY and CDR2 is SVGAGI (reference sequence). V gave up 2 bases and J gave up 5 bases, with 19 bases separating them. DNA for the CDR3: TGTGCCAGCAGTTACACCCAGTTTGCAGGGGCCAACGAGCAGTACTTC. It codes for CASSYTQFAGANEQYF.

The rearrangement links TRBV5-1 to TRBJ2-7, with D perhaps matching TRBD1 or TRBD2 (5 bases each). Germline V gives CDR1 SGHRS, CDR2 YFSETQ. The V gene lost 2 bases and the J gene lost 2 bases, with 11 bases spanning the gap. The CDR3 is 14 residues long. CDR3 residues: CASSFRDRAYEQYF. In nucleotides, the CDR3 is TGCGCCAGCAGCTTCCGGGACCGGGCCTACGAGCAGTACTTC.

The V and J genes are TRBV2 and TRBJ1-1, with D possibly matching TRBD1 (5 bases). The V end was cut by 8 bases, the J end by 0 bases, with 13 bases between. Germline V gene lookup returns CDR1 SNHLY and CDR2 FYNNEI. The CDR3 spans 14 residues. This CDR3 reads CASRPAGMNTEAFF. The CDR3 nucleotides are TGTGCCAGCCGGCCTGCAGGGATGAACACTGAAGCTTTCTTT.

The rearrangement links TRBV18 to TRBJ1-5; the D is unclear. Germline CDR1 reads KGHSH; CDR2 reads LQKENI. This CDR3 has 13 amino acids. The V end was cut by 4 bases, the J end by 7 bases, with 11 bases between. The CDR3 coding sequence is TGTGCCAGCTCACAAACCTCAAGGCAGCCCCAGCATTTT. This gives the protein CASSQTSRQPQHF.

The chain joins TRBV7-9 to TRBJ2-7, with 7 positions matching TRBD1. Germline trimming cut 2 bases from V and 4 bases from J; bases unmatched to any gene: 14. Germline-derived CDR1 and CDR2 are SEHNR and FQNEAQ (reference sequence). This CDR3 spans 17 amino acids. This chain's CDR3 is CASSLLRGPVEIYEQYF. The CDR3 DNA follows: TGTGCCAGCAGCTTATTAAGGGGGCCGGTCGAAATATACGAGCAGTACTTC.

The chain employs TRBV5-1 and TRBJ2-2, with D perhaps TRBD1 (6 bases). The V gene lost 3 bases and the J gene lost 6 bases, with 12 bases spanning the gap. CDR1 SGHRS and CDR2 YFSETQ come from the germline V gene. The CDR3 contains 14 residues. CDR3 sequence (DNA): TGCGCCAGCAGCTGGACAGAAATTGCCGGGGAGCTGTTTTTT. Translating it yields CASSWTEIAGELFF.

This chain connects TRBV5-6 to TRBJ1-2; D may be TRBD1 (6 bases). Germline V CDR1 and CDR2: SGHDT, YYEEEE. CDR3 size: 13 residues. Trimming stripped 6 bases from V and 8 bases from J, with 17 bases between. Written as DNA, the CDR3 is TGTGCCAGCACCCTTCGGGGGGCTAGGGGCTACACCTTC. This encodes CASTLRGARGYTF.

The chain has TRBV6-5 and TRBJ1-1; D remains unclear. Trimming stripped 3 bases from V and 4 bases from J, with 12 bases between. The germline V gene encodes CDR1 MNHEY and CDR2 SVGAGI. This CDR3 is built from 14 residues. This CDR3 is CASSYGPKGTEAFF. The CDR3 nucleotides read TGTGCCAGCAGTTATGGTCCAAAAGGCACTGAAGCTTTCTTT.

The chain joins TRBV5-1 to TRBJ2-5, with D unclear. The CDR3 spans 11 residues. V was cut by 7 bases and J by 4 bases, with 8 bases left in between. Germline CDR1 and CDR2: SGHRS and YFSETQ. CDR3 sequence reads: CASGSSETQYF. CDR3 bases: TGCGCCAGCGGGTCTTCAGAGACCCAGTACTTC.

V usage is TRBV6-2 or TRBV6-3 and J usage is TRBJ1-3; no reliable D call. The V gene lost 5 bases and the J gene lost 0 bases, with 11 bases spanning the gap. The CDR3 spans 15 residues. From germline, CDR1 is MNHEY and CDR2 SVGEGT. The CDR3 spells CASSTRTLSGNTIYF. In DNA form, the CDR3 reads TGTGCCAGCAGTACCCGGACTCTCTCTGGAAACACCATATATTTT.

In DNA form, the CDR3 reads TGTGCCAGCAGCCGCCGGGGGGGGCGAGGGTCACCCCTCCACTTT. This encodes CASSRRGGRGSPLHF. The rearrangement joins TRBV16 to TRBJ1-6, with D possibly matching TRBD1 (6 bases). The CDR3 is 15 amino acids. V lost 4 bases and J lost 10, with 17 bases in between. The germline gives CDR1 KGHSY, CDR2 FQNENV.

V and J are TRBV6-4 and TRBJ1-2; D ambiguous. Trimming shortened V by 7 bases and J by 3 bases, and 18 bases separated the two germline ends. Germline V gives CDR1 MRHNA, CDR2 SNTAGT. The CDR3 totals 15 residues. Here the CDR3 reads CASTFRGGPHYGYTF. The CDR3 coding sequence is TGTGCCAGCACTTTCAGAGGAGGCCCTCACTATGGCTACACCTTC.

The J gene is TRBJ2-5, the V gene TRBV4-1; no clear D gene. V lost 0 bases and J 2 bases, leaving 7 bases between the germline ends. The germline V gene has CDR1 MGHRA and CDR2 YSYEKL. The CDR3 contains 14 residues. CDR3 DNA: TGCGCCAGCAGCCAAGATCACTGGCAAGAGACCCAGTACTTC. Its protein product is CASSQDHWQETQYF.